The 20 T cell receptor beta chains in this list originate from one sample, sequenced in a study of shared clonotypes between healthy human individuals (TCRdb year 2020). Receptor amplification or capture employed the immunoSEQ multiplex PCR assay. TCRdb carries this immuneACCESS record with in-frame sequences only. Its versions omit some clonotypes, under half of them owing to an unresolved V gene in the studies checked, with the rest unexplained. The sample table records about 990,000 clones; approximately 80% of these occur just once. Around 0.61% of the sample goes to the ten largest clones. Sequencing used memory CD4+ T cells from PBMCs. The label giving this sample's cell subset or site can be read as: CD45RA-negative fraction. These receptors were obtained from a man between 18 and 29 years old in good health. Some clones in this sample may be carry-over from other donors' samples.

The genes are TRBV4-3 and TRBJ2-7; D perhaps matches TRBD1 (5 bases). The germline V gene has CDR1 LGHNA and CDR2 YSLEER. CDR3 size: 14 residues. Trimming pared 0 bases from V and 0 bases from J, leaving 6 bases between. The CDR3 sequence is CASSQETASYEQYF. The DNA of the CDR3 is TGCGCCAGCAGCCAAGAGACAGCCTCCTACGAGCAGTACTTC.

The chain couples TRBV7-3 to TRBJ2-1; the D is unclear. Trimming cost V 4 bases and J 9 bases, with 10 bases left between them. This CDR3 has 12 amino acids. Germline CDR1 SGHTA, CDR2 FQGTGA. CDR3 coding DNA: TGTGCCAGCAGCTCCCTGGGTATTGAGCAGTTCTTC. Translated: CASSSLGIEQFF.

This clone was seen more than once but under ten times. The CDR3 sequence: CASSLVTLSGELFF. The CDR3 nucleotides read TGTGCCAGCAGCCTCGTAACCCTCTCCGGGGAGCTGTTTTTT. This chain uses TRBV14 with TRBJ2-2, with D unresolved. V dropped 4 bases and J dropped 6 bases, with 12 bases sitting between them. CDR3 size: 14 residues. CDR1 and CDR2 from the germline V gene are SGHDN and FVKESK.

In regard to this clone: A much larger clonotype is one base distant, so this may be a read error. Other DNA sequences in this sample translate to the same CDR3. J is TRBJ2-5 and V is TRBV7-9; D gene ambiguous. Germline V gene lookup returns CDR1 SEHNR and CDR2 FQNEAQ (reference sequence). The CDR3 is 12 amino acids. V was shortened by 2 bases and J by 5 bases, with 6 bases between the two germline ends. The CDR3 reads CASSLLGETQYF. The CDR3 region has the DNA TGTGCCAGCAGCTTATTGGGGGAGACCCAGTACTTC.

The V call is TRBV28, the J call TRBJ2-6, with TRBD1 matching over 8 bases. Germline CDR1 and CDR2: MDHEN and SYDVKM. J gave up 1 base and V 4 bases, and 9 bases lay outside the gene matches. The CDR3 is 18 residues long. The CDR3 loop reads CASSSRPGGASGANVLTF. The CDR3 DNA reads TGTGCCAGCAGTTCACGCCCAGGGGGCGCTTCTGGGGCCAACGTCCTGACTTTC.

In regard to this clone: Other DNA sequences in this sample translate to the same CDR3. The CDR3 region is CASSLLGTSSYNEQFF. Here the CDR3 DNA reads TGTGCCAGCAGTTTATTGGGGACATCTTCCTACAATGAGCAGTTCTTC. This chain links TRBV28 with TRBJ2-1; D possibly corresponds to TRBD1 (6 bases). This CDR3 spans 16 amino acids. The germline CDR1 and CDR2 sequences are MDHEN and SYDVKM. V shed 1 base and J shed 1 base, with 11 bases lying between them.

The chain carries TRBV5-1 and TRBJ2-1; either TRBD1 or TRBD2 may fit D (5 bases each). The CDR3 has 15 residues. V was shortened by 6 bases and J by 0 bases, with 13 bases between the two germline ends. CDR1 is SGHRS and CDR2 is YFSETQ in the germline V gene. CDR3 in DNA: TGCGCCAGCAAGTTTGGGGGAGACTCCTACAATGAGCAGTTCTTC. Translating gives CASKFGGDSYNEQFF.

This clone has a handful of counts. The genes are TRBV9 and TRBJ2-1; TRBD2 agrees at 10 bases. V dropped 4 bases and J dropped 7; count of bases not matched to a gene: 14. CDR3 size: 17 residues. The V gene's germline CDR1 is SGDLS and CDR2 YYNGEE. Here the CDR3 reads CASSPSTPSGSRNEQFF. The CDR3 DNA sequence: TGTGCCAGCAGCCCCTCAACTCCTAGCGGGAGTAGGAATGAGCAGTTCTTC.

The chain uses TRBV28 and TRBJ1-2; 7 bases are a match to TRBD1. Losses at the gene ends were 6 bases for V and 4 bases for J; bases not matched to a gene: 11. There are 15 residues in the CDR3. Germline assignment: CDR1 MDHEN and CDR2 SYDVKM. CDR3 region: CASSPAGTEFYGYTF. In DNA form, the CDR3 reads TGTGCCAGCAGCCCAGCCGGGACAGAGTTCTATGGCTACACCTTC.

V is TRBV5-1 and J is TRBJ1-5; D is perhaps TRBD1 (5 bases). Between the trimmed V and J ends, which lost 4 bases and 5 bases, there was a span of 16 bases. Germline loops: CDR1 SGHRS, CDR2 YFSETQ. The CDR3 loop spans 15 amino acids. CDR3 coding DNA: TGCGCCAGCAGCACGGACCCGGGGGATGATCAGCCCCAGCATTTT. It yields the protein CASSTDPGDDQPQHF. Full variable domain (rest looked up from reference TRBV5-1 and TRBJ1-5): KAGVTQTPRYLIKTRGQQVTLSCSPISGHRSVSWYQQTPGQGLQFLFEYFSETQRNKGNFPGRFSGRQFSNSRSEMNVSTLELGDSALYLCASSTDPGDDQPQHFGDGTRLSIL.

As regards this clone: Other DNA sequences in this sample translate to the same CDR3. The chain joins TRBV6-1 to TRBJ1-1; no clear D gene. There are 11 residues in the CDR3. From germline, CDR1 is MNHNS and CDR2 SASEGT. Trimming left V 8 bases short and J 5 bases short, with 9 bases between. The CDR3 bases are TGTGCCAGCTTAGGAGAAACTGAAGCTTTCTTT. This translates into CASLGETEAFF.

The V call is TRBV5-1, the J call TRBJ2-2; D might be TRBD2 (6 bases). CDR1 and CDR2 (germline): SGHRS, YFSETQ. The ends were cut back, 5 bases at V and 2 bases at J, with 13 bases in the middle. This CDR3 has 15 amino acids. The CDR3 spells CASSLGGSNTGELFF. In DNA form, the CDR3 reads TGCGCCAGCAGTCTGGGGGGTTCTAACACCGGGGAGCTGTTTTTT.

This sequence joins TRBV5-4 and TRBJ2-7; no clear D gene. The V gene lost 1 base and the J gene lost 7 bases, with 18 bases spanning the gap. Germline lookup yields CDR1 SGHNT and CDR2 YYREEE (reference sequence). This CDR3 is built from 15 residues. CDR3 coding DNA: TGTGCCAGCAGCTTGCCGGGCAGGAAGGCTACGGAGCAGTACTTC. This codes for CASSLPGRKATEQYF.

In regard to this clone: This sample also contains other DNA sequences that code for the same CDR3. The V gene is TRBV15, the J gene TRBJ2-5; no clear D gene. The germline gives CDR1 LNHNV, CDR2 YYDKDF (reference sequence). The CDR3 is 13 residues long. V was shortened by 0 bases and J by 4 bases, with 6 bases between the two germline ends. The CDR3 is CATSRDLRETQYF. As DNA, the CDR3 is TGTGCCACCAGCAGAGATCTCCGAGAGACCCAGTACTTC. The whole variable domain, filled in from reference TRBV15 and TRBJ2-5, reads DAMVIQNPRYQVTQFGKPVTLSCSQTLNHNVMYWYQQKSSQAPKLLFHYYDKDFNNEADTPDNFQSRRPNTSFCFLDIRSPGLGDTAMYLCATSRDLRETQYFGPGTRLLVL.

CDR3 DNA sequence: TGTGCCAGCAGTGTAAGGATCGAGACCCAGTACTTC. As protein: CASSVRIETQYF. The chain joins TRBV6-1 to TRBJ2-5; D unresolved. The CDR3 spans 12 residues. V lost 4 bases and J lost 5, with 8 bases in between. Germline lookup yields CDR1 MNHNS and CDR2 SASEGT.

The chain combines TRBV7-2 with TRBJ2-1; unclear D gene. CDR3 length: 16 residues. Germline values: CDR1 SGHTA, CDR2 FQGNSA. The V gene lost 1 base and the J gene lost 0 bases, with 10 bases spanning the gap. This chain's CDR3 is CASSLVGSFSYNEQFF. The CDR3 bases are TGTGCCAGCAGCTTAGTTGGGTCCTTCTCCTACAATGAGCAGTTCTTC.

The chain has TRBV11-3 and TRBJ2-2; 12 bases are shared with TRBD1. Unmatched junction bases numbered 3, after V lost 6 bases and J lost 4 bases. This CDR3 region has 15 residues. CDR1 is SGHNT and CDR2 is YENEEA in the germline V gene. The CDR3 protein is CASRGTGGPTGELFF. The CDR3 DNA reads as TGTGCCAGCAGGGGGACAGGGGGCCCCACCGGGGAGCTGTTTTTT.

Points on this clone: A single base is all that separates this from a far larger clone, so a read error is likely. The J gene is TRBJ2-5, the V gene TRBV30, with TRBD2 as a possible D gene (6 bases). V was cut by 2 bases and J by 9 bases, with 19 bases left in between. CDR1 is GTSNPN and CDR2 is SVGIG in the germline V gene (reference sequence). The length of the CDR3 is 14 residues. CDR3 sequence reads: CAWSFTGLGEAQYF. The CDR3 DNA sequence: TGTGCCTGGAGTTTCACAGGATTAGGGGAGGCCCAGTACTTC.

The rearrangement joins TRBV4-3 to TRBJ1-2; TRBD1 might be the D (5 bases). The CDR3 runs 14 residues. Germline V gene sequence: CDR1 LGHNA, CDR2 YSLEER. Trimming left V 0 bases short and J 8 bases short, with 13 bases between. The CDR3 is CASSQEDRAGGYTF. As DNA, the CDR3 is TGCGCCAGCAGCCAAGAAGATAGGGCAGGGGGCTACACCTTC.

This clone was seen a single time. The chain employs TRBV7-9 and TRBJ1-3; 9 bases fit TRBD1. Germline lookup yields CDR1 SEHNR and CDR2 FQNEAQ (reference sequence). The CDR3 has 15 residues. The V segment lost 5 bases and the J segment 3 bases; nucleotides outside the gene matches: 5. The CDR3 protein is CASSRTGVLGNTIYF. As DNA, the CDR3 is TGTGCCAGCAGCCGGACAGGGGTCCTTGGAAACACCATATATTTT.